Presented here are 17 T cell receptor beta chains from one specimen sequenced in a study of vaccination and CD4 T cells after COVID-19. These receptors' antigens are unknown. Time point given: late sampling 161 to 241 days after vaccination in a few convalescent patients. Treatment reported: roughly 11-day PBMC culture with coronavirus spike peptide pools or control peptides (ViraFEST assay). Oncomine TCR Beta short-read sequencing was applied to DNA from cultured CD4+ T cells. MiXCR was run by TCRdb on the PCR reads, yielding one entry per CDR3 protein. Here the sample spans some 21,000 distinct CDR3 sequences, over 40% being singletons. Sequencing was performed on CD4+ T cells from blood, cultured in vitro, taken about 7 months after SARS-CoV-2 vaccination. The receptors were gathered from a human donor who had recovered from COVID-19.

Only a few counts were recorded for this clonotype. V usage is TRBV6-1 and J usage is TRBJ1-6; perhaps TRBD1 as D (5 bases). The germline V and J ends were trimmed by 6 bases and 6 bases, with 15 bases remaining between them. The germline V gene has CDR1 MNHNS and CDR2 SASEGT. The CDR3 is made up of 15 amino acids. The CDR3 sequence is CASRSVGPSNSPLHF. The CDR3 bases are TGTGCCAGCAGGTCCGTGGGGCCCTCTAATTCACCCCTCCACTTT.

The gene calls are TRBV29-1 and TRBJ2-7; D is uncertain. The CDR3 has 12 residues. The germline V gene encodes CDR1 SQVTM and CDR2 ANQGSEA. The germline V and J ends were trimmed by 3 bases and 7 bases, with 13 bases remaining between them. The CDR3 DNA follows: TGCAGCGTTGAGAATCCGATGCGGGAGCAGTACTTC. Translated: CSVENPMREQYF.

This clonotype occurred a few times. CDR3 coding DNA: TGTGCCAGCATCCTACTAGCGGGAGATTTCTGGGCCAATGAGCAGTTCTTC. As protein: CASILLAGDFWANEQFF. The V gene is TRBV6-1, the J gene TRBJ2-1; 11 nucleotides match TRBD2. The CDR3 spans 17 residues. Germline V gives CDR1 MNHNS, CDR2 SASEGT. J was trimmed by 6 bases and V by 7 bases; bases with no gene match: 14.

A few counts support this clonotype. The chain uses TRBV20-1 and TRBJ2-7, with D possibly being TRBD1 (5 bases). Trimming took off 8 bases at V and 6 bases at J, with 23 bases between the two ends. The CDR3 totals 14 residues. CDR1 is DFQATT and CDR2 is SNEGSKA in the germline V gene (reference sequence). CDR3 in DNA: TGCAGTTCCAGGGTCCCCCAGTTGTCTTCCGAGCAGTACTTC. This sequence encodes CSSRVPQLSSEQYF.

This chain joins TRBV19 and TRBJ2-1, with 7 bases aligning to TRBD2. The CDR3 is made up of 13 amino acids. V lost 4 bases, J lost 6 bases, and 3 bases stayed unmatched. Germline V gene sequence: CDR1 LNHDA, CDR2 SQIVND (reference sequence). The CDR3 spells CASSTGLFNEQFF. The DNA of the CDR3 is TGTGCCAGTAGTACGGGACTATTCAATGAGCAGTTCTTC. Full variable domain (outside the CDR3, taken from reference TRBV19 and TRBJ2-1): DGGITQSPKYLFRKEGQNVTLSCEQNLNHDAMYWYRQDPGQGLRLIYYSQIVNDFQKGDIAEGYSVSREKKESFPLTVTSAQKNPTAFYLCASSTGLFNEQFFGPGTRLTVL.

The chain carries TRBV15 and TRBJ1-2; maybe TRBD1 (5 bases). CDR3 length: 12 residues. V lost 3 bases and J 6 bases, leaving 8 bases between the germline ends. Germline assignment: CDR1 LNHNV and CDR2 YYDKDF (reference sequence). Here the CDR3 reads CATSSGGHGYTF. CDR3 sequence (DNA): TGTGCCACCAGCAGTGGGGGACATGGCTACACCTTC.

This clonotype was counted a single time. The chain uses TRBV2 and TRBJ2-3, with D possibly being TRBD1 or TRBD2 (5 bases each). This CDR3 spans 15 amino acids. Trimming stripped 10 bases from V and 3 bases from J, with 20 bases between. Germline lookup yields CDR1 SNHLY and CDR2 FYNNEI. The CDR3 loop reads CATSPRDLRTDTQYF. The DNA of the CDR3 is TGTGCCACCTCCCCTCGGGACCTCCGAACAGATACGCAGTATTTT. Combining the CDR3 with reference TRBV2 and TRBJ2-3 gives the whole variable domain EPEVTQTPSHQVTQMGQEVILRCVPISNHLYFYWYRQILGQKVEFLVSFYNNEISEKSEIFDDQFSVERPDGSNFTLKIRSTKLEDSAMYFCATSPRDLRTDTQYFGPGTRLTVL.

The CDR3 protein is CASSSYETGELFF. The CDR3 DNA is TGTGCCAGCAGCTCGTATGAAACCGGGGAGCTGTTTTTT. V gene TRBV7-9 combines with J gene TRBJ2-2; D remains ambiguous. Per germline, CDR1 SEHNR and CDR2 FQNEAQ (reference sequence). The CDR3 is 13 residues long. V lost 4 bases to trimming and J lost 5 bases, with 8 bases between them. Drawing the rest from reference TRBV7-9 and TRBJ2-2, the complete variable domain is DTGVSQNPRHKITKRGQNVTFRCDPISEHNRLYWYRQTLGQGPEFLTYFQNEAQLEKSRLLSDRFSAERPKGSFSTLEIQRTEQGDSAMYLCASSSYETGELFFGEGSRLTVL.

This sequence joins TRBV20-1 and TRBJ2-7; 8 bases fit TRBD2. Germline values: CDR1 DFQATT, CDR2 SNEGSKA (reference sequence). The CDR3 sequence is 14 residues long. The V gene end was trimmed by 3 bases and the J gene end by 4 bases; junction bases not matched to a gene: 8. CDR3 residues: CSASFPGGSYEQYF. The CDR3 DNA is TGCAGTGCTAGCTTCCCGGGGGGGAGTTACGAGCAGTACTTC.

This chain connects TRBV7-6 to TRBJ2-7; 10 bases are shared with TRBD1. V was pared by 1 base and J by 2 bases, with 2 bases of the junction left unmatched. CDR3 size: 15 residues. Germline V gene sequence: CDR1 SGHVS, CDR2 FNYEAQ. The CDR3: CASSLGDRGTYEQYF. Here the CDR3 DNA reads TGTGCCAGCAGCTTAGGGGACAGGGGAACCTACGAGCAGTACTTC.

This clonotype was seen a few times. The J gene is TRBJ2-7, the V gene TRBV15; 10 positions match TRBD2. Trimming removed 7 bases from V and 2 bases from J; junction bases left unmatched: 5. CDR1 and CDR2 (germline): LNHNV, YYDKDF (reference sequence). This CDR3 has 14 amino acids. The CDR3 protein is CATKRTSGAYEQYF. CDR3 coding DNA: TGTGCCACCAAAAGGACTAGCGGAGCCTACGAGCAGTACTTC.

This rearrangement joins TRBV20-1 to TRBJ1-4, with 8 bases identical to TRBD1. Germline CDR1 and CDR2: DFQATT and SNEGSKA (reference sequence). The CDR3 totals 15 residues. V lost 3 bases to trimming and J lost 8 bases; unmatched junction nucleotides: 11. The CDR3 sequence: CSARNRQGAEEKLFF. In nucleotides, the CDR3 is TGCAGTGCTAGGAACCGGCAGGGGGCGGAGGAAAAACTGTTTTTT.

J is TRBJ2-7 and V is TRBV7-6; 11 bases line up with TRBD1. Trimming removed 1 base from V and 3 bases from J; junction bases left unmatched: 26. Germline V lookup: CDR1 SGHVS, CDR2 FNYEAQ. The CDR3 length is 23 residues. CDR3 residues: CASSLVMGQGEGPARDRNYEQYF. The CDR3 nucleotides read TGTGCCAGCAGCTTAGTTATGGGACAGGGGGAAGGCCCCGCTAGGGATCGAAACTACGAGCAGTACTTC. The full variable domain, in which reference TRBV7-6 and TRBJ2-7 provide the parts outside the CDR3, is GAGVSQSPRYKVTKRGQDVALRCDPISGHVSLYWYRQALGQGPEFLTYFNYEAQQDKSGLPNDRFSAERPEGSISTLTIQRTEQRDSAMYRCASSLVMGQGEGPARDRNYEQYFGPGTRLTVT.

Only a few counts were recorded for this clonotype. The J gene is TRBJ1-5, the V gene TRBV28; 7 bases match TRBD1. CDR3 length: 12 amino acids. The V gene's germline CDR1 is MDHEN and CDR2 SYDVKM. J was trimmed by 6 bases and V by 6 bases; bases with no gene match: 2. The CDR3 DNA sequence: TGTGCCAGCAGAGCAGGGGGTCAGCCCCAGCATTTT. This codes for CASRAGGQPQHF.

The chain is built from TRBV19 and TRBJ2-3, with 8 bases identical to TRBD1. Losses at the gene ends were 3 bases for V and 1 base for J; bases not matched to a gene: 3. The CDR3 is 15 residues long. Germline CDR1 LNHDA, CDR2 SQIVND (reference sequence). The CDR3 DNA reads TGTGCCAGTAGTATCCAGGGGGCGGGCACAGATACGCAGTATTTT. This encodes CASSIQGAGTDTQYF.

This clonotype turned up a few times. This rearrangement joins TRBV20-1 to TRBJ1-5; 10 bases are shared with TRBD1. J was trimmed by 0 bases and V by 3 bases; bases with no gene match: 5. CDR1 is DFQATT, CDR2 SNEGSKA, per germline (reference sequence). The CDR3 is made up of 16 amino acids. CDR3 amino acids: CSARTGGRNSNQPQHF. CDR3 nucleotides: TGCAGTGCTAGGACAGGGGGCAGGAATAGCAATCAGCCCCAGCATTTT.

The CDR3 loop reads CASSLASSYEQYF. The DNA of the CDR3 is TGTGCCAGCAGCTTAGCTAGCTCCTACGAGCAGTACTTC. The chain couples TRBV7-9 to TRBJ2-7; no clear D gene. Germline V gene sequence: CDR1 SEHNR, CDR2 FQNEAQ (reference sequence). V was trimmed by 0 bases and J by 0 bases, leaving 3 bases between them. CDR3 size: 13 residues.